This entry concerns a single T cell receptor (beta chain). The antigen is not known. Additional DNA sequences in this sample encode the identical CDR3. The naive CD8 fraction comprised CD45RO-negative cells positively selected for CCR7 and excluded terminally differentiated effector memory CD45RA+ cells. This sample was included in a study of shared clonotypes between healthy human individuals. On the study more broadly: Each donor contributed plates that comprised three CD4 naive, three CD4 memory, two CD8 naive and one CD8 memory. Study-level results: Relative to memory subsets, naive subsets generally showed larger estimated richness.

The authors distributed each subset's genomic DNA evenly over several immunoSEQ plates. TCRdb's copy holds only in-frame clones and misses some; the assay was immunoSEQ multiplex PCR. The profile shows about 820,000 clones, roughly 92% of them singletons. CDR3 length equals 12 residues. V gave up 5 bases and J gave up 6 bases, with 11 bases separating them. Germline V gene lookup returns CDR1 MNHEY and CDR2 SVGAGI. The chain couples TRBV6-5 to TRBJ2-7; a possible D gene is TRBD1 (6 bases). The sample was naive CD8+ T cells sorted from blood. The clonotype was recovered from a man younger than 45 in good health. CDR3 in DNA: TGTGCCAGCAGTCCCACAGGGTCCGAGCAGTACTTC. It specifies CASSPTGSEQYF.